This T cell receptor (beta chain) comes out of a study of naive and memory T cell subsets. Study conclusions and caveats: The power law exponent of TCR abundance differed between naive and memory cells. From naive to CM, EM and EMRA, diversity decreased and Gini increased.

The V gene lost 5 bases and the J gene lost 4 bases, with 6 bases spanning the gap. The length of the CDR3 is 11 residues. This clonotype was found a few times. The target antigen is unknown. The beta constant-region primer was an equimolar mix of two oligonucleotides covering TRBC1 and TRBC2. Ligated cDNA was amplified by four rounds of PCR with nested alpha and beta constant-region primers and SP2. MiXCR, run by TCRdb on the UMI-ligation and nested PCR reads, gives a single entry per CDR3 protein. The profile shows 100,000 to 150,000 distinct CDR3 sequences, about 36% of them singletons. This chain joins TRBV12-3 or TRBV12-4 and TRBJ2-7; no reliable D call. The source of this sequence is a human donor in good health. Sequencing input: central memory CD4+ T cells from blood. The CDR3 here is CASSRAYEQYF. CDR3 nucleotide sequence: TGTGCCAGCAGTAGGGCTTACGAGCAGTACTTC.